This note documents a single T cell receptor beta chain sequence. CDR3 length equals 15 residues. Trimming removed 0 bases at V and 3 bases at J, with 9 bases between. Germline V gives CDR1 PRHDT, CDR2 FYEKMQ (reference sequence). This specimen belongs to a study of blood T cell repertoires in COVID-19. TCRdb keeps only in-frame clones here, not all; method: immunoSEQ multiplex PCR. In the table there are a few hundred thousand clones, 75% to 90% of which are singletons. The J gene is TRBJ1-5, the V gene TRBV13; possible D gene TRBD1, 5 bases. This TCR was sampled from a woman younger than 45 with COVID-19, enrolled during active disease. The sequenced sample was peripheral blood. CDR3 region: CASSLGRDYNQPQHF. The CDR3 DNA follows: TGTGCCAGCAGCTTAGGCAGGGACTACAATCAGCCCCAGCATTTT.